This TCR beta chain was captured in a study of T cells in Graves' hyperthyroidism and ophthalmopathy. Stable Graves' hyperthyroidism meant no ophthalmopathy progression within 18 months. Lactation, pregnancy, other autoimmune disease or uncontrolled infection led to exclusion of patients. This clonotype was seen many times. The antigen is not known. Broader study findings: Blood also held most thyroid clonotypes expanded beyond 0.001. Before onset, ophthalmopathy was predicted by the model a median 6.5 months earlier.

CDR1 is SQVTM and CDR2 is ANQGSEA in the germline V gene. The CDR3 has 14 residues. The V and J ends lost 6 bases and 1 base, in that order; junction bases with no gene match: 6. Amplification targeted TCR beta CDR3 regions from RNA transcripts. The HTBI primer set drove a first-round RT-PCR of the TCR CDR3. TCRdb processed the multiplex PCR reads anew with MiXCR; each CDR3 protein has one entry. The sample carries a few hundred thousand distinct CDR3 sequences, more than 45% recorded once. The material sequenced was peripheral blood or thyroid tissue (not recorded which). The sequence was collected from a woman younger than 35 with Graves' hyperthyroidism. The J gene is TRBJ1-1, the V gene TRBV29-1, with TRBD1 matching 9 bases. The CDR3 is CSVRDRAKNTEAFF. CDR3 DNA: TGCAGCGTCCGGGACAGGGCAAAGAACACTGAAGCTTTCTTT.